This note documents a single TCR beta chain sequence. Its cognate antigen is unknown. The method was immunoSEQ multiplex PCR; TCRdb's version includes in-frame clones alone and lacks a portion of them. This sample has under 200,000 clones, with 92% found just once. This entry belongs to a study of T cell responses to AZD1222 COVID-19 vaccine. Study-wide results and limits: Only a handful of AZD1222 recipients were seropositive at baseline. The donor group comprised mostly white British people and more females; the analysis possibly underestimated clonal diversity. Variant regions that are unmutated are reportedly the target of nearly half of spike-specific TCRs.

Deletions cut 3 bases from V and 0 bases from J, with 6 bases between. Germline CDR1 and CDR2: LNHNV and YYDKDF (reference sequence). The CDR3 runs 13 residues. This specimen was peripheral blood, taken 28 days after the second AZD1222 dose. This receptor was taken from an adult who received the AZD1222 COVID-19 vaccine. The chain employs TRBV15 and TRBJ2-7; D perhaps matches TRBD1 (6 bases). CDR3 sequence (DNA): TGTGCCACCAGCAGGGACAGCTCCTACGAGCAGTACTTC. Protein product: CATSRDSSYEQYF.